The present entry profiles one T cell receptor beta chain with its context. The sample is drawn from a study of T cell changes during pregnancy in multiple sclerosis. CDR1 is MNHNS and CDR2 is SASEGT in the germline V gene. The CDR3 runs 14 residues. With V trimmed by 5 bases and J by 2 bases, 3 bases remained unmatched. TCRdb's copy holds only in-frame clones and misses some; the assay was immunoSEQ multiplex PCR. The sample includes 65,000 to 90,000 clones, 90% to 95% of them seen just once. The sequencing here drew on PBMCs, taken in the first trimester of pregnancy. This chain connects TRBV6-1 to TRBJ1-3, with 7 bases lining up with TRBD1. This clonotype was sampled from a female donor in good health, serving as a control in a pregnancy study. Some clones in this sample may be carry-over from other donors' samples. The CDR3 coding sequence is TGTGCCAGCAGTCGACAGGGAGCTGGAAACACCATATATTTT. As protein: CASSRQGAGNTIYF.